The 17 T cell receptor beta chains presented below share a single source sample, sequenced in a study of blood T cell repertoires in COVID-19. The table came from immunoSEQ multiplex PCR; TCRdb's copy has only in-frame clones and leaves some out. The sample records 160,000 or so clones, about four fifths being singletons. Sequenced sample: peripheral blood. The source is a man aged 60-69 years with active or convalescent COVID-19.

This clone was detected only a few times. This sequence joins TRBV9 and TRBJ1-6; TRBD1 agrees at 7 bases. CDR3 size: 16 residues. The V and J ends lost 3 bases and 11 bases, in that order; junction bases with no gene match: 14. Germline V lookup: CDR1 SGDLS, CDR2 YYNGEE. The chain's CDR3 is CASSGTGIGLAAPLHF. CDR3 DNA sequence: TGTGCCAGCAGCGGGACAGGTATTGGCCTCGCGGCACCCCTCCACTTT.

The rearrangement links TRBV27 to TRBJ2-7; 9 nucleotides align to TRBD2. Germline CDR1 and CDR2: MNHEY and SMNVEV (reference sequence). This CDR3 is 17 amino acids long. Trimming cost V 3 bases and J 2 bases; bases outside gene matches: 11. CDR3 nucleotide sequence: TGTGCCAGCAGTTTGGCCCTACTAGCGGGCCACCCCTACGAGCAGTACTTC. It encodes CASSLALLAGHPYEQYF.

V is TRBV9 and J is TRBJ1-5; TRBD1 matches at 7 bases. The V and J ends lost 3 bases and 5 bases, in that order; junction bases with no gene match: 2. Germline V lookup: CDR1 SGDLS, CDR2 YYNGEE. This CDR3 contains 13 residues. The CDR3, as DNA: TGTGCCAGCAGCGGGGACAGTGATCAGCCCCAGCATTTT. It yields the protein CASSGDSDQPQHF.

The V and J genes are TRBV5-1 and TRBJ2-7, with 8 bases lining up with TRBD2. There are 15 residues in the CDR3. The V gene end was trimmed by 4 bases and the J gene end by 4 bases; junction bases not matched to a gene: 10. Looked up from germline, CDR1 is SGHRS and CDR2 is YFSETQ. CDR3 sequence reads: CASSAPGAGGYEQYF. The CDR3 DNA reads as TGCGCCAGCAGCGCTCCCGGCGCGGGAGGTTACGAGCAGTACTTC.

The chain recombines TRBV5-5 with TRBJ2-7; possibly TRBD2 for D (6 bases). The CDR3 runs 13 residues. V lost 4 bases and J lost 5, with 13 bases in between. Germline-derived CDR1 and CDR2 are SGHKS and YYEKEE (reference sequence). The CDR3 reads CASSLGSSDEQYF. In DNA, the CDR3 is TGTGCCAGCAGCCTCGGGAGTTCGGACGAGCAGTACTTC.

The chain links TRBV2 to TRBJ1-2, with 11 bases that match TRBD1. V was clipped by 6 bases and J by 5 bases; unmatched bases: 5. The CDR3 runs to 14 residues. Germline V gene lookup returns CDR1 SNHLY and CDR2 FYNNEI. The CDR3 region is CASRGGQGAYGYTF. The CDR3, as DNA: TGTGCCAGCAGAGGAGGACAGGGGGCGTATGGCTACACCTTC.

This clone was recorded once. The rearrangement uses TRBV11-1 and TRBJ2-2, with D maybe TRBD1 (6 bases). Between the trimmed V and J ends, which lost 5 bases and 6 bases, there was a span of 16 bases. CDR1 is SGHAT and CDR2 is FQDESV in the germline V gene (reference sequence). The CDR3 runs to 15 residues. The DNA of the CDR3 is TGTGCCAGCAGCAACACAGGGTGGTCGGCCGGGGAGCTGTTTTTT. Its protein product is CASSNTGWSAGELFF.

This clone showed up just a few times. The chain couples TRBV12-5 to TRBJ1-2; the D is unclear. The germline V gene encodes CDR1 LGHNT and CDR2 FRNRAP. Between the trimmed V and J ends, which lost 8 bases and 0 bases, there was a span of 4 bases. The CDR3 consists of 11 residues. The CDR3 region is CASLSNYGYTF. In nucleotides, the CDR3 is TGTGCTAGTCTTTCTAACTATGGCTACACCTTC.

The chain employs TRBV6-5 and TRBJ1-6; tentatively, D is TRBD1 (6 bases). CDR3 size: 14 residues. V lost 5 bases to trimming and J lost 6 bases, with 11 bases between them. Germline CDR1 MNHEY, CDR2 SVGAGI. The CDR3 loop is CASSPGQPNSPLHF. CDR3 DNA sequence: TGTGCCAGCAGTCCTGGACAGCCTAATTCACCCCTCCACTTT.

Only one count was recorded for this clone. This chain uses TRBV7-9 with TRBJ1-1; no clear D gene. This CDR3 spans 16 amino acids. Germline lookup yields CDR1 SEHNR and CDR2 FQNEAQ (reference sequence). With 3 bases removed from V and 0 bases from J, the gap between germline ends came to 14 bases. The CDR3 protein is CASSLGLRLMNTEAFF. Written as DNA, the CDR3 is TGTGCCAGCAGCTTGGGCCTAAGGCTAATGAACACTGAAGCTTTCTTT.

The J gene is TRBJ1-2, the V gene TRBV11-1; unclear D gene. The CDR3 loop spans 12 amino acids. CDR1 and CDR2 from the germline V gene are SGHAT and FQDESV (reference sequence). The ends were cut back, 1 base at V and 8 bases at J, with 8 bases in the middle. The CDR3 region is CASSLGGVGYTF. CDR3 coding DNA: TGTGCCAGCAGCTTAGGCGGCGTGGGCTACACCTTC.

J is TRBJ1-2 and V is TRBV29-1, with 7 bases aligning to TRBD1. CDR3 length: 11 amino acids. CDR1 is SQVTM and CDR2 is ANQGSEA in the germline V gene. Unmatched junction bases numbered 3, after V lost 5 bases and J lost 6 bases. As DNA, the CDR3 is TGCAGCGTTCATAGGGGGCATGGCTACACCTTC. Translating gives CSVHRGHGYTF.

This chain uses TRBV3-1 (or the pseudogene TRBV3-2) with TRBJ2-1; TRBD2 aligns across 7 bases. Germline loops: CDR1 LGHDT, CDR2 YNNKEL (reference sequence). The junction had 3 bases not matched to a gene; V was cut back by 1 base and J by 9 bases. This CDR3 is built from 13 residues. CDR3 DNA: TGTGCCAGCAGCCAAGGGGGGGGAGGTGAGCAGTTCTTC. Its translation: CASSQGGGGEQFF.

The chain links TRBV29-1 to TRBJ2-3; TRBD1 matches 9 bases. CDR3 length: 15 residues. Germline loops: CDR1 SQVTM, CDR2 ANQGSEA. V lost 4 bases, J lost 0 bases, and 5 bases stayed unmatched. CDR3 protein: CSVATGTGSTDTQYF. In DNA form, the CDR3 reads TGCAGCGTTGCTACCGGGACAGGGAGCACAGATACGCAGTATTTT.

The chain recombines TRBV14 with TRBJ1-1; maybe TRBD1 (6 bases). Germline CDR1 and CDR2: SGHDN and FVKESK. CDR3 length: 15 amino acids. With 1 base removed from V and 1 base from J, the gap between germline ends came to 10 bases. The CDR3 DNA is TGTGCCAGCAGCCAAGGAAGGGGGTGGAACACTGAAGCTTTCTTT. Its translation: CASSQGRGWNTEAFF.

The CDR3 sequence: CASSRTGQTYEAFF. The CDR3 DNA follows: TGTGCCAGTTCCCGGACAGGGCAGACCTATGAAGCTTTCTTT. The chain links TRBV19 to TRBJ1-1; 8 nucleotides align to TRBD1. Germline V gives CDR1 LNHDA, CDR2 SQIVND (reference sequence). The CDR3 sequence is 14 residues long. Trimming cost V 8 bases and J 7 bases; bases outside gene matches: 12.

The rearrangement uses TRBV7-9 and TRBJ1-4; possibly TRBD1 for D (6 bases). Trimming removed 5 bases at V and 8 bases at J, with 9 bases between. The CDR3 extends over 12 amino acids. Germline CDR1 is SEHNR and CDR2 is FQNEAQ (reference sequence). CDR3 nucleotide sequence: TGTGCCAGCAGCACAGGGATCGAAAAACTGTTTTTT. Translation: CASSTGIEKLFF. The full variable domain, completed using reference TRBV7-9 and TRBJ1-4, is DTGVSQNPRHKITKRGQNVTFRCDPISEHNRLYWYRQTLGQGPEFLTYFQNEAQLEKSRLLSDRFSAERPKGSFSTLEIQRTEQGDSAMYLCASSTGIEKLFFGSGTQLSVL.